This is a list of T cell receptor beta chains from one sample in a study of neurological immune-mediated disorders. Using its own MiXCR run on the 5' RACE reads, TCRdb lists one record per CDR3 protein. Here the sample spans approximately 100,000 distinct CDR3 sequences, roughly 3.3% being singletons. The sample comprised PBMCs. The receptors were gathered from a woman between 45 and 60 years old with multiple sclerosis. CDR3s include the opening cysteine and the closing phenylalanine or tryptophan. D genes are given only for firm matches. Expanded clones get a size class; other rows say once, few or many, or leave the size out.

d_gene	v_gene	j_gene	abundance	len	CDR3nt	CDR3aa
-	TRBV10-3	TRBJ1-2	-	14	TGTGCCATCAGTGACCCGGACAAAGGCTATGGCTACACCTTC	CAISDPDKGYGYTF
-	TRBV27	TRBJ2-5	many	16	TGTGCCAGCAGTTTATCTAGGCAGGCGACTATAGAGACCCAGTACTTC	CASSLSRQATIETQYF
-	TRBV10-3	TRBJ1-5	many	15	TGTGCCATCAGCTTTACAGGGAATAGCAATCAGCCCCAGCATTTT	CAISFTGNSNQPQHF
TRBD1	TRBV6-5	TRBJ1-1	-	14	TGTGCCAGCAGTTGGGACAGCATGAACACTGAAGCTTTCTTT	CASSWDSMNTEAFF
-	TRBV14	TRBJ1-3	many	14	TGTGCCAGCAGCCAAGTAATCCCCGGAAACACCATATATTTT	CASSQVIPGNTIYF
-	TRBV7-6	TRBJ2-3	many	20	TGTGCCAGCAACCAAGAACTGATGGGGGTAGCGGTTCCAAGCACAGATACGCAGTATTTT	CASNQELMGVAVPSTDTQYF
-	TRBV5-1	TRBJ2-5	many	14	TGCGCCAGCAGCTTGCAGGGGATGCAAGAGACCCAGTACTTC	CASSLQGMQETQYF
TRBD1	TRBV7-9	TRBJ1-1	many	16	TGTGCCAGCAGCTTAGCGATAGGACAGGGTAACACTGAAGCTTTCTTT	CASSLAIGQGNTEAFF
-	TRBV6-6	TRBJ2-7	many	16	TGTGCCAGCAGTTACTCCCCCGTCGGCTCTCAGGACGAGCAGTACTTC	CASSYSPVGSQDEQYF
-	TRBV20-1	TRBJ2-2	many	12	TGCAGTGCTAGACCCGTCTCCGGGGAGCTGTTTTTT	CSARPVSGELFF
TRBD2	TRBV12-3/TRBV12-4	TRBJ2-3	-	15	TGTGCCAGCACCCGGATAGCGGGGGGGCCACATACGCAGTATTTT	CASTRIAGGPHTQYF
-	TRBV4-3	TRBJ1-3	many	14	TGCGCCAGCAGCCAAGACAGATCTGGAAACACCATATATTTT	CASSQDRSGNTIYF
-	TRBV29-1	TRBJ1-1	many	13	TGCAGCGTTGAAGATACCTTGAACACTGAAGCTTTCTTT	CSVEDTLNTEAFF
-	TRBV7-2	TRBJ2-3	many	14	TGTGCCAGCAGCTTGGCGGGGCCCACAGATACGCAGTATTTT	CASSLAGPTDTQYF
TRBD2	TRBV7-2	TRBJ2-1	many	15	TGTGCCAGCAGCTCCAACGGACTAGGTTCGAATGAGCAGTTCTTC	CASSSNGLGSNEQFF
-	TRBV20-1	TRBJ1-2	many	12	TGCAGTGCTAGCCGATCTAACTATGGCTACACCTTC	CSASRSNYGYTF
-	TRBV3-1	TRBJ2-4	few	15	TGTGCCAGCAGCCAGAGCGGGTTAGCCAAAAACATTCAGTACTTC	CASSQSGLAKNIQYF
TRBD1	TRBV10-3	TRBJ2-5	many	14	TGTGCCATCACCCGGGACAGGGGGCTTGAGACCCAGTACTTC	CAITRDRGLETQYF
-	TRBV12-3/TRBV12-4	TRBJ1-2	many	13	TGTGCCAGCAGCGTGGGATCTAACTATGGCTACACCTTC	CASSVGSNYGYTF
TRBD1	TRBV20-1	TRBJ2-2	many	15	TGCAGTGCTAGGGGCCTCACAGGGGTTTCCGGGGAGCTGTTTTTT	CSARGLTGVSGELFF
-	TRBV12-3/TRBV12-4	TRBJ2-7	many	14	TGTGCCAGCAGTTTTTTTGTGAGTTCCTACGAGCAGTACTTC	CASSFFVSSYEQYF
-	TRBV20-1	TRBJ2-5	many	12	TGCAGTGCTGATCCCTCGAGGGAGACCCAGTACTTC	CSADPSRETQYF
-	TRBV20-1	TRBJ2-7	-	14	TGCAGTGCTAGAAGCCAGGGGAGGTGGGACGAGCAGTACTTC	CSARSQGRWDEQYF
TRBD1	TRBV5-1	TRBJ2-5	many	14	TGCGCCAGCAGCGGAGGACAGGGGGGAGAGACCCAGTACTTC	CASSGGQGGETQYF
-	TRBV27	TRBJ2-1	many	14	TGTGCCAGCAGTTTGGGGTTCCAAAGGGATGAGCAGTTCTTC	CASSLGFQRDEQFF
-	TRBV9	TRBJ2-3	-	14	TGTGCCAGCAGCGTTGGGATGGGCACAGATACGCAGTATTTT	CASSVGMGTDTQYF
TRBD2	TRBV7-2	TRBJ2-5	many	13	TGTGCCAGCAGCTTTCGGGAGGAAGAGACCCAGTACTTC	CASSFREEETQYF
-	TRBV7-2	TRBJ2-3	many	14	TGTGCCAGCAGCTTAGAGGGGGGCTTAGATCCCCAGTATTTT	CASSLEGGLDPQYF
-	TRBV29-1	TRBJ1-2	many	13	TGCAGCGTGACCGGGACTAACACCTATGGCTACACCTTC	CSVTGTNTYGYTF
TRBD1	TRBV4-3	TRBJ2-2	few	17	TGCGCCAGCAGCCAAGTCCCTCAAACAGGGGCGGCCGGGGAGCTGTTTTTT	CASSQVPQTGAAGELFF
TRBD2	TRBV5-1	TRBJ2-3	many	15	TGCGCCAGCAGCTGGCGGGGGGCTAGCACAGATACGCAGTATTTT	CASSWRGASTDTQYF
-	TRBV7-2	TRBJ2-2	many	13	TGTGCCAGCAGACAGGGTAACACCGGGGAGCTGTTTTTT	CASRQGNTGELFF
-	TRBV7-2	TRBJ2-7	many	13	TGTGCCAGCAGCCCCGGGGTCAACTACGAGCAGTACTTC	CASSPGVNYEQYF
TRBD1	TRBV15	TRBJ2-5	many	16	TGTGCCACCAGCAGAGACGGGACAGGGGTAGTAGAGACCCAGTACTTC	CATSRDGTGVVETQYF
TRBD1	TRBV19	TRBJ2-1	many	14	TGTGCCAGTAGTATGGTAGGGGGCCTTAATGAGCAGTTCTTC	CASSMVGGLNEQFF
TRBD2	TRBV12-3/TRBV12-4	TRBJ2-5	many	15	TGTGCCAGTGATGTGTTAGCGGGGGGTCGTGAGACCCAGTACTTC	CASDVLAGGRETQYF
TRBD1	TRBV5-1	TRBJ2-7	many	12	TGCGCCAGCAGCTTCGGACAGGGCGGGCAGTACTTC	CASSFGQGGQYF
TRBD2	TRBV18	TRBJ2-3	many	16	TGTGCCAGCTCACCCGGACTAGCGGGGTACACAGATACGCAGTATTTT	CASSPGLAGYTDTQYF
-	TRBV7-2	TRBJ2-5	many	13	TGTGCCAGCAGCTCCAGGGGGGATGGGACCCAGTACTTC	CASSSRGDGTQYF
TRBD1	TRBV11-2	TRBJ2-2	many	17	TGTGCCAGCAGCTTAGTATTGGGACAGGGGGCCGGCGGGGAGCTGTTTTTT	CASSLVLGQGAGGELFF
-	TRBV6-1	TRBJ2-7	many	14	TGTGCCAGCAGTGAAGGAGTACGGGCCCCAGAGCAGTACTTC	CASSEGVRAPEQYF
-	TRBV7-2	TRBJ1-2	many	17	TGTGCCAGCAGCTCCCTTGGGGGGGGCCCACTCACCCATGGCTACACCTTC	CASSSLGGGPLTHGYTF
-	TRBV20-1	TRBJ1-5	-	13	TGCAGTGCTAGGGAGATGGCCAATCAGCCCCAGCATTTT	CSAREMANQPQHF